The clone carrying this T cell receptor beta chain has ten or more counts. MiXCR was run by TCRdb on the RT-PCR reads, yielding one entry per CDR3 protein. The sample carries approximately 170,000 distinct CDR3 sequences, 20% to 25% recorded once. Deletions cut 0 bases from V and 3 bases from J, with 7 bases between. Germline V gene data show CDR1 as SGHRS and CDR2 as YFSETQ. The CDR3 length is 14 residues. The sample comes from a study of patients and donors after allogeneic stem cell transplantation. This TCR derives from a human donor who was either an allogeneic HSCT recipient or a stem cell or donor lymphocyte infusion donor (not recorded which). It is not recorded whose cells these are; they may come from a transplant donor. Material: blood, either unsorted or a sorted T cell fraction (not recorded which). V gene TRBV5-1 combines with J gene TRBJ1-5; D not certain. CDR3: CASSLGFHNQPQHF. The DNA of the CDR3 is TGCGCCAGCAGCTTGGGCTTTCACAATCAGCCCCAGCATTTT.